The 23 T cell receptor beta chains below all came from one sample that was sequenced in a study of blood T cell repertoires in COVID-19. Generated by immunoSEQ multiplex PCR, the TCRdb table keeps only in-frame clones and is missing some. The data hold some 300,000 clones, with 75% to 90% observed a single time. Sequencing used PBMCs or T cells enriched from blood (not recorded which). These TCRs come from a woman in her thirties or forties who had recovered from COVID-19.

The chain recombines TRBV18 with TRBJ2-7; TRBD2 matches at 10 bases. Germline loops: CDR1 KGHSH, CDR2 LQKENI. The CDR3 runs to 16 residues. Trimming took 3 bases from V and 6 from J; bases not matched to a gene: 11. The CDR3 DNA reads TGTGCCAGCTCACCTCCTACGCTAGCGGGAGTGGGCGAGCAGTACTTC. This gives the protein CASSPPTLAGVGEQYF.

The rearrangement joins TRBV16 to TRBJ2-1, with 9 bases identical to TRBD1. CDR3 size: 15 residues. Trimming took 4 bases from V and 3 from J; bases not matched to a gene: 4. CDR1 and CDR2 from the germline V gene are KGHSY and FQNENV. Here the CDR3 reads CASSPPGQGYNEQFF. The CDR3 DNA follows: TGTGCCAGCAGCCCACCGGGACAGGGCTACAATGAGCAGTTCTTC.

The chain couples TRBV28 to TRBJ2-6, with D unclear. In germline, CDR1 is MDHEN, CDR2 SYDVKM. V was clipped by 6 bases and J by 4 bases, with 7 bases between them. The CDR3 is made up of 13 amino acids. The DNA of the CDR3 is TGTGCCAGCAGCCCCGAGGGGGCCAACGTCCTGACTTTC. As protein: CASSPEGANVLTF.

Concerning this clone itself: At one end, the junction sequence differs from germline, possibly due to a read error. V gene TRBV20-1 combines with J gene TRBJ2-3; TRBD2 might be the D (7 bases). Germline loops: CDR1 DFQATT, CDR2 SNEGSKA (reference sequence). The CDR3 covers 11 residues. The CDR3 reads CSAGRGVEGDF. The CDR3 coding sequence is TGCAGTGCTGGGAGGGGCGTGGAGGGGGATTTT.

This clone has a single count. The rearrangement links TRBV11-3 to TRBJ1-1, with TRBD1 matching 8 bases. The junction had 8 bases not matched to a gene; V was cut back by 4 bases and J by 4 bases. The CDR3 length is 15 residues. From germline, CDR1 is SGHNT and CDR2 YENEEA. CDR3 amino acids: CASSSGQGGTTEAFF. CDR3 nucleotides: TGTGCCAGCAGCTCCGGACAGGGAGGGACCACTGAAGCTTTCTTT.

This clone is a singleton in its sample. The CDR3 coding sequence is TGCGCCAGCAGCCAAGATAGCGGGGGAACCTACAATGAGCAGTTCTTC. Residues: CASSQDSGGTYNEQFF. The chain uses TRBV4-3 and TRBJ2-1; TRBD2 aligns across 9 bases. This CDR3 has 16 amino acids. Germline V gene lookup returns CDR1 LGHNA and CDR2 YSLEER. Trimming took 0 bases from V and 2 from J; bases not matched to a gene: 2.

This clone is a singleton in its sample. The chain links TRBV30 to TRBJ2-2; 9 positions match TRBD2. V trimming: 3 bases; J trimming: 7 bases; junction bases outside the gene matches: 12. Germline CDR1 GTSNPN, CDR2 SVGIG (reference sequence). This CDR3 is 16 amino acids long. Here the CDR3 reads CAWRRSGSRGSGELFF. CDR3 DNA: TGTGCCTGGAGACGTAGCGGGAGTAGAGGAAGCGGGGAGCTGTTTTTT.

The rearrangement joins TRBV5-1 to TRBJ1-5; D is possibly TRBD1 (5 bases). V was clipped by 0 bases and J by 7 bases, with 14 bases between them. Germline loops: CDR1 SGHRS, CDR2 YFSETQ. This CDR3 is built from 15 residues. The CDR3 spells CASSLEGLGEQPQHF. For the CDR3, the DNA is TGCGCCAGCAGCTTGGAGGGGCTTGGTGAGCAGCCCCAGCATTTT.

This clone turned up a few times. CDR3 sequence (DNA): TGTGCCAGCAGTTTACTTACTGGTAGCACTGAAGCTTTCTTT. Encoded protein: CASSLLTGSTEAFF. This chain joins TRBV27 and TRBJ1-1; the D is unclear. This CDR3 region has 14 residues. Between the trimmed V and J ends, which lost 2 bases and 4 bases, there was a span of 11 bases. CDR1 MNHEY and CDR2 SMNVEV come from the germline V gene (reference sequence).

A single count supports this clone. The chain recombines TRBV19 with TRBJ2-7, with 10 bases identical to TRBD1. Trimming at V came to 6 bases and at J to 3 bases, leaving 8 bases not matched to a gene. Germline CDR1 LNHDA, CDR2 SQIVND (reference sequence). This CDR3 comprises 15 residues. CDR3: CASSPDWDRGYEQYF. CDR3 nucleotides: TGTGCCAGTAGCCCCGATTGGGACAGGGGCTACGAGCAGTACTTC.

The genes are TRBV6-4 and TRBJ2-1; TRBD2 aligns across 13 bases. Germline CDR1 is MRHNA and CDR2 is SNTAGT. The length of the CDR3 is 15 residues. V trimming: 4 bases; J trimming: 8 bases; junction bases outside the gene matches: 5. The DNA for the CDR3 is TGTGCCAGCAGTGTGACTAGCGGGAGGATCGATGAGCAGTTCTTC. This translates into CASSVTSGRIDEQFF.

Only one count was recorded for this clone. The V gene is TRBV5-1, the J gene TRBJ2-7, with 7 bases that match TRBD2. The CDR3 runs to 14 residues. Germline lookup yields CDR1 SGHRS and CDR2 YFSETQ. The V and J ends lost 4 bases and 3 bases, in that order; junction bases with no gene match: 7. The CDR3 DNA sequence: TGCGCCAGCAGCGACGGACTAGTTGGCTACGAGCAGTACTTC. Translating it yields CASSDGLVGYEQYF. Variable domain in full (rest from reference TRBV5-1 and TRBJ2-7): KAGVTQTPRYLIKTRGQQVTLSCSPISGHRSVSWYQQTPGQGLQFLFEYFSETQRNKGNFPGRFSGRQFSNSRSEMNVSTLELGDSALYLCASSDGLVGYEQYFGPGTRLTVT.

The chain uses TRBV30 and TRBJ2-5, with TRBD2 matching 8 bases. This CDR3 has 15 residues. The V gene's germline CDR1 is GTSNPN and CDR2 SVGIG (reference sequence). V trimming: 3 bases; J trimming: 5 bases; junction bases outside the gene matches: 11. CDR3 nucleotides: TGTGCCTGGAGCCTACGACTAGCGTTCTCGGAGACCCAGTACTTC. Translated, it gives CAWSLRLAFSETQYF.

The gene calls are TRBV14 and TRBJ1-1; D perhaps matches TRBD1 (5 bases). V shed 0 bases and J shed 5 bases, with 22 bases lying between them. Germline V CDR1 and CDR2: SGHDN, FVKESK. This CDR3 contains 18 residues. CDR3 nucleotides: TGTGCCAGCAGCCAAGATCGGAACAGGTTTAGAGGAGGGACTGAAGCTTTCTTT. Its protein is CASSQDRNRFRGGTEAFF.

The chain links TRBV19 to TRBJ2-1; D possibly corresponds to TRBD1 (5 bases). The CDR3 is 14 residues long. V was clipped by 7 bases and J by 4 bases, with 14 bases between them. Germline values: CDR1 LNHDA, CDR2 SQIVND (reference sequence). Here the CDR3 DNA reads TGTGCCAGTACCTGGGCGACAGCTTACAATGAGCAGTTCTTC. Amino acid sequence: CASTWATAYNEQFF.

The chain recombines TRBV18 with TRBJ2-7; 7 bases match TRBD2. The J segment lost 0 bases and the V segment lost 3 bases, leaving 8 bases of the junction unmatched. This CDR3 is 16 amino acids long. Germline V gene sequence: CDR1 KGHSH, CDR2 LQKENI. DNA for the CDR3: TGTGCCAGCTCACCCACGGACGTAGCGGGCTCCTACGAGCAGTACTTC. Encoded protein: CASSPTDVAGSYEQYF.

The rearrangement joins TRBV6-2 or TRBV6-3 to TRBJ2-4; possibly TRBD2 for D (6 bases). CDR3 length: 16 residues. Germline CDR1 reads MNHEY; CDR2 reads SVGEGT. Deletions cut 4 bases from V and 0 bases from J, with 13 bases between. The CDR3 DNA is TGTGCCAGCAGTTCGGAGGGAATCGTAGCCAAAAACATTCAGTACTTC. This sequence encodes CASSSEGIVAKNIQYF.

The J gene is TRBJ2-6, the V gene TRBV19, with D possibly matching TRBD2 (6 bases). The CDR3 loop spans 15 amino acids. Germline V gives CDR1 LNHDA, CDR2 SQIVND (reference sequence). Trimming removed 8 bases at V and 4 bases at J, with 15 bases between. The CDR3 nucleotides are TGTGCCAGTTGGGGGGACCGTTCAGGGGCCAACGTCCTGACTTTC. This sequence encodes CASWGDRSGANVLTF.

The gene calls are TRBV19 and TRBJ2-5; the D gene is possibly TRBD2 (5 bases). V lost 3 bases and J lost 13, with 18 bases in between. CDR1 and CDR2 (germline): LNHDA, SQIVND (reference sequence). This CDR3 region has 13 residues. The CDR3 is CASSIRIGLAGYF. DNA of the CDR3: TGTGCCAGTAGTATTAGAATTGGGCTAGCCGGGTACTTC. Drawing the rest from reference TRBV19 and TRBJ2-5, the complete variable domain is DGGITQSPKYLFRKEGQNVTLSCEQNLNHDAMYWYRQDPGQGLRLIYYSQIVNDFQKGDIAEGYSVSREKKESFPLTVTSAQKNPTAFYLCASSIRIGLAGYFGPGTRLLVL.

As regards this clone: A much larger clone differs from this one at a single base, so this may be a read error. Other DNA sequences in the same sample also yield this CDR3. The chain links TRBV7-9 to TRBJ2-7; maybe TRBD2 (5 bases). V was clipped by 0 bases and J by 5 bases, with 8 bases between them. The germline V gene encodes CDR1 SEHNR and CDR2 FQNEAQ (reference sequence). This CDR3 contains 13 residues. CDR3 in DNA: TGTGCCAGCAGCTTAGCGGGAGACCACGAGCAGTACTTC. This sequence encodes CASSLAGDHEQYF. The complete variable domain, with remaining parts taken from reference TRBV7-9 and TRBJ2-7, reads DTGVSQNPRHKITKRGQNVTFRCDPISEHNRLYWYRQTLGQGPEFLTYFQNEAQLEKSRLLSDRFSAERPKGSFSTLEIQRTEQGDSAMYLCASSLAGDHEQYFGPGTRLTVT.

The chain uses TRBV18 and TRBJ2-1; 7 bases line up with TRBD1. CDR1 KGHSH and CDR2 LQKENI come from the germline V gene. V lost 1 base, J lost 6 bases, and 9 bases stayed unmatched. The CDR3 sequence is 16 residues long. DNA for the CDR3: TGTGCCAGCTCACCACGTCGACCAGGGGGAATCAATGAGCAGTTCTTC. Translation: CASSPRRPGGINEQFF.

The chain uses TRBV9 and TRBJ2-2; weak D call: TRBD2 (6 bases). This CDR3 comprises 16 residues. Looked up from germline, CDR1 is SGDLS and CDR2 is YYNGEE. Trimming removed 0 bases from V and 2 bases from J, with 11 bases in between. The CDR3 loop is CASSVAGTANTGELFF. CDR3 DNA sequence: TGTGCCAGCAGCGTAGCGGGGACTGCCAACACCGGGGAGCTGTTTTTT.

The V gene is TRBV3-1 (or the pseudogene TRBV3-2), the J gene TRBJ1-2; tentatively, D is TRBD1 (5 bases). The CDR3 runs to 12 residues. V shed 8 bases and J shed 4 bases, with 11 bases lying between them. Germline values: CDR1 LGHDT, CDR2 YNNKEL (reference sequence). The chain's CDR3 is CASSGQGYGYTF. The CDR3 nucleotides are TGTGCCAGCTCCGGCCAGGGCTATGGCTACACCTTC.